The clone carrying this TCR beta chain was counted between two and nine times. Its antigen is currently unknown. Germline values: CDR1 SGHDT, CDR2 YYEEEE. The CDR3 is made up of 13 amino acids. With 1 base removed from V and 1 base from J, the gap between germline ends came to 6 bases. This record belongs to a study of CD8+ T cells in alopecia areata. Study observations and caveats: More clonal than normal scalp was lesional scalp, particularly alopecia totalis/universalis.

The authors extracted RNA and reverse transcribed it into cDNA as the sequencing template. Measured with immunoSEQ multiplex PCR; TCRdb has only the in-frame clones, and not every one. Of more than 100,000 clones in the sample, about 57% were seen once. The chain employs TRBV5-6 and TRBJ2-7; D is ambiguous. This specimen consisted of CD4+ T cells sorted from blood, obtained at week 0. This receptor was obtained from a human donor with alopecia areata. CDR3 DNA sequence: TGTGCCAGCAGCTTGTCGGTTTCCTACGAGCAGTACTTC. It codes for CASSLSVSYEQYF.